A single sample gave rise to the 17 T cell receptor beta chains below, sequenced in a study of Ad26.COV2.S vaccination and SARS-CoV-2 variants. Sequencing was performed with immunoSEQ multiplex PCR; in TCRdb, only in-frame clones are kept and a portion is missing. Of about 410,000 clones in the sample, about 92% were seen once. As for treatment: some 19 received Ad26.COV2.S at low or high dose, single or two shots; five or six received placebo; per-sample allocation not given. It was on day 63 after the first vaccine or placebo injection that samples were taken. This sample comprised peripheral blood, obtained in a trial of Ad26.COV2.S vaccine versus placebo. The source is a person between 18 and 65 years old who received the Ad26.COV2.S COVID-19 vaccine or a placebo.

The chain has TRBV4-1 and TRBJ2-7, with 8 bases identical to TRBD2. The CDR3 loop spans 15 amino acids. With 1 base clipped from V and 3 bases from J, the junction kept 5 bases outside the gene matches. Germline-derived CDR1 and CDR2 are MGHRA and YSYEKL. The CDR3 DNA follows: TGCGCCAGCAGCCAAGTATCAGCGGGGGTCTACGAGCAGTACTTC. This sequence encodes CASSQVSAGVYEQYF.

This clone was detected once. V and J are TRBV19 and TRBJ1-2, with 8 nucleotides matching TRBD1. Germline V lookup: CDR1 LNHDA, CDR2 SQIVND (reference sequence). The CDR3 extends over 19 amino acids. V gave up 3 bases and J gave up 4 bases; unmatched junction bases: 19. Here the CDR3 DNA reads TGTGCCAGTAGTATTGGCCGCGCGACAGGGGCGCCCGCCCGCTATGGCTACACCTTC. This translates into CASSIGRATGAPARYGYTF.

This sequence joins TRBV20-1 and TRBJ2-3; D perhaps matches TRBD1 (6 bases). The CDR3 is 16 residues long. V was clipped by 3 bases and J by 0 bases, with 16 bases between them. Germline assignment: CDR1 DFQATT and CDR2 SNEGSKA (reference sequence). Here the CDR3 reads CSASRGNRISTDTQYF. In DNA form, the CDR3 reads TGCAGTGCTAGTAGGGGGAATCGTATAAGCACAGATACGCAGTATTTT.

The chain is built from TRBV18 and TRBJ2-7; TRBD2 matches 11 bases. Germline V gene sequence: CDR1 KGHSH, CDR2 LQKENI. J was trimmed by 0 bases and V by 0 bases; bases with no gene match: 1. The CDR3 runs to 16 residues. The CDR3 region is CASSPPGTSGSYEQYF. CDR3 sequence (DNA): TGTGCCAGCTCACCACCCGGGACTAGCGGCTCCTACGAGCAGTACTTC.

The chain links TRBV7-9 to TRBJ2-7; D is perhaps TRBD2 (6 bases). The V end was cut by 1 base, the J end by 3 bases, with 16 bases between. Germline V gene sequence: CDR1 SEHNR, CDR2 FQNEAQ (reference sequence). This CDR3 has 16 residues. CDR3 residues: CASSLGGAPTLYEQYF. The CDR3 DNA is TGTGCCAGCAGCTTAGGCGGGGCACCAACTCTCTACGAGCAGTACTTC.

In this sample, this clone turned up once. J is TRBJ1-6 and V is TRBV25-1; D is perhaps TRBD1 (6 bases). The CDR3 has 13 amino acids. Deletions cut 8 bases from V and 5 bases from J, with 10 bases between. CDR1 and CDR2 from the germline V gene are MGHDK and SYGVNS. In DNA form, the CDR3 reads TGTGCCAGCCGGGACACTAATAATTCACCCCTCCACTTT. Translation: CASRDTNNSPLHF.

This chain links TRBV18 with TRBJ2-3; no clear D gene. The V gene lost 0 bases and the J gene lost 1 base, with 8 bases spanning the gap. The germline V gene has CDR1 KGHSH and CDR2 LQKENI. This CDR3 is 15 amino acids long. The CDR3: CASSPPVLRTDTQYF. CDR3 nucleotide sequence: TGTGCCAGCTCACCACCTGTTTTGCGCACAGATACGCAGTATTTT.

The genes are TRBV18 and TRBJ1-6; no reliable D call. The CDR3 sequence is 14 residues long. Trimming stripped 6 bases from V and 8 bases from J, with 14 bases between. CDR1 is KGHSH, CDR2 LQKENI, per germline. The CDR3 DNA sequence: TGTGCCAGCTCCGAGGTGGGTCTGGATTCACCCCTCCACTTT. Amino acid sequence: CASSEVGLDSPLHF.

The chain joins TRBV5-4 to TRBJ1-4; D is perhaps TRBD1 (5 bases). Germline V gives CDR1 SGHNT, CDR2 YYREEE (reference sequence). The CDR3 sequence is 14 residues long. Trimming took off 3 bases at V and 5 bases at J, with 11 bases between the two ends. The CDR3 here is CASSSVGENEKLFF. The CDR3 nucleotides are TGTGCCAGCAGCTCGGTGGGGGAAAATGAAAAACTGTTTTTT.

The chain is built from TRBV7-8 and TRBJ1-3; possibly TRBD1 for D (5 bases). The V gene lost 1 base and the J gene lost 1 base, with 17 bases spanning the gap. The CDR3 length is 18 residues. The germline gives CDR1 SGHVS, CDR2 FQNEAQ. The CDR3 DNA reads TGTGCCAGCAGCTTAGTCCCGTCAGGGCCCCTGTCTGGAAACACCATATATTTT. This encodes CASSLVPSGPLSGNTIYF.

This clone showed up just once. This sequence joins TRBV9 and TRBJ2-2, with D hard to call. CDR1 is SGDLS and CDR2 is YYNGEE in the germline V gene. This CDR3 comprises 12 residues. V lost 3 bases and J 2 bases, leaving 2 bases between the germline ends. The CDR3 loop is CASSGNTGELFF. The CDR3 DNA is TGTGCCAGCAGCGGCAACACCGGGGAGCTGTTTTTT.

The CDR3 DNA is TGCGCCAGCAGCCAAGTACGTCTAGACGATGAGCAGTTCTTC. It specifies CASSQVRLDDEQFF. This sequence joins TRBV4-3 and TRBJ2-1; D is unclear. The CDR3 contains 14 residues. Germline V gene data show CDR1 as LGHNA and CDR2 as YSLEER. V was shortened by 1 base and J by 8 bases, with 12 bases between the two germline ends.

The chain employs TRBV4-3 and TRBJ2-7; the match to TRBD2 covers 7 bases. The CDR3 is made up of 15 amino acids. The V gene end was trimmed by 0 bases and the J gene end by 2 bases; junction bases not matched to a gene: 4. Germline V gene lookup returns CDR1 LGHNA and CDR2 YSLEER. The DNA for the CDR3 is TGCGCCAGCAGCCAAGAAGCGGGGTTCACCTACGAGCAGTACTTC. Translation: CASSQEAGFTYEQYF.

The V call is TRBV11-2, the J call TRBJ2-2; weak D call: TRBD2 (6 bases). The CDR3 is made up of 13 amino acids. Trimming took 8 bases from V and 0 from J, leaving 7 bases between them. Germline V CDR1 and CDR2: SGHAT, FQNNGV. In nucleotides, the CDR3 is TGTGCCAGCGGGAGGACGAACACCGGGGAGCTGTTTTTT. This sequence encodes CASGRTNTGELFF.

The chain combines TRBV7-6 with TRBJ2-6; the D gene is possibly TRBD2 (5 bases). With 5 bases removed from V and 4 bases from J, the gap between germline ends came to 9 bases. There are 14 residues in the CDR3. The germline V gene has CDR1 SGHVS and CDR2 FNYEAQ. The CDR3 nucleotides are TGTGCCAGCAGCACTAGACGGGGGGCCAACGTCCTGACTTTC. Translation gives CASSTRRGANVLTF.

The chain carries TRBV6-2 or TRBV6-3 and TRBJ1-6, with D unresolved. The CDR3 totals 16 residues. Germline CDR1 is MNHEY and CDR2 is SVGEGT. Trimming took 2 bases from V and 7 from J, leaving 15 bases between them. CDR3 DNA: TGTGCCAGCAGTTACCCACCGTGGGCTTTCAATTCACCCCTCCACTTT. It translates to CASSYPPWAFNSPLHF.

The genes are TRBV6-1 and TRBJ2-3; possible D gene TRBD1, 6 bases. V lost 2 bases, J lost 1 base, and 16 bases lay in between. This CDR3 has 17 amino acids. Germline V gene lookup returns CDR1 MNHNS and CDR2 SASEGT. CDR3 amino acids: CASSERGFYSGTDTQYF. CDR3 DNA sequence: TGTGCCAGCAGTGAAAGGGGGTTCTACTCGGGCACAGATACGCAGTATTTT.